This record concerns one T cell receptor beta chain sequence. What it recognizes is unknown. This sample stems from a study of cytomegalovirus exposure and HLA in healthy donors. The overall study: Earlier, 95 million to 140 million unique TCR beta sequences were recovered from about 179 million T cells by an analysis. Notes on the study in general: Presence/absence analyses assumed roughly uniform sequencing depth across donors, which may not hold. Later analysis identified 15,000 to 20,000 TCR beta sequences associated with HLA alleles, using a false discovery rate threshold of 0.05.

The CDR3 has 13 residues. Germline CDR1 and CDR2: SGHRS and YFSETQ. The ends lost 5 bases at V and 4 bases at J; junction bases unmatched: 6. In the PCR, 60 Vbeta and 13 Jbeta primers were used. This table comes from immunoSEQ multiplex PCR, and its TCRdb copy is limited to in-frame clones, with some not included. The sample lists 130,000 to 150,000 clones; 78% were seen once. Sequencing was performed on PBMCs. The chain uses TRBV5-1 and TRBJ2-7, with TRBD2 matching 7 bases. The TCR comes from a male donor in good health and CMV-seronegative. The CDR3 here is CASSWEGRYEQYF. CDR3 sequence (DNA): TGCGCCAGCAGTTGGGAGGGAAGATACGAGCAGTACTTC.